These 12 T cell receptor beta chains came from one sample sequenced in a study of cytomegalovirus exposure and HLA in healthy donors. The PCR was carried out with 60 Vbeta primers and 13 Jbeta primers. Sequencing used immunoSEQ multiplex PCR; TCRdb keeps in-frame clones, though not all of them. The top ten hold roughly 4.2% of the sample, which has some 150,000 clones, 77% seen once. The sequencing input was PBMCs. The receptors were sampled from a male donor in good health and CMV-seronegative.

The V call is TRBV7-2, the J call TRBJ2-1; a possible D gene is TRBD2 (5 bases). The CDR3 consists of 18 residues. Germline CDR1 is SGHTA and CDR2 is FQGNSA. The V and J ends lost 1 base and 0 bases respectively, with 16 bases between them. The CDR3 DNA sequence: TGTGCCAGCAGCTTAGGGGCCCAGTCTGGGAGCTCCTACAATGAGCAGTTCTTC. Protein product: CASSLGAQSGSSYNEQFF.

CDR3 in amino acids: CASSMPGQGAQGYTF. The DNA for the CDR3 is TGTGCCAGTAGTATGCCGGGACAGGGGGCGCAAGGCTACACCTTC. This rearrangement joins TRBV19 to TRBJ1-2; 12 bases map to TRBD1. Germline lookup yields CDR1 LNHDA and CDR2 SQIVND (reference sequence). V shed 3 bases and J 8 bases; nucleotides not matched to a gene: 7. CDR3 size: 15 residues.

This sequence joins TRBV7-2 and TRBJ2-4, with 8 bases fitting TRBD1. The germline V gene has CDR1 SGHTA and CDR2 FQGNSA. With 5 bases clipped from V and 0 bases from J, the junction kept 6 bases outside the gene matches. CDR3 length: 16 residues. For the CDR3, the DNA is TGTGCCAGCAGCAACACAGGGGGTATAGCCAAAAACATTCAGTACTTC. Translation: CASSNTGGIAKNIQYF.

The DNA for the CDR3 is TGTGCCAGTAGCCAAACCCCGGGACAGGGGGCTCCCTACTATGGCTACACCTTC. This sequence encodes CASSQTPGQGAPYYGYTF. The gene calls are TRBV19 and TRBJ1-2; 12 bases are a match to TRBD1. Looked up from germline, CDR1 is LNHDA and CDR2 is SQIVND (reference sequence). V lost 6 bases to trimming and J lost 3 bases; unmatched junction nucleotides: 14. The CDR3 contains 18 residues.

This chain connects TRBV2 to TRBJ2-5; D possibly corresponds to TRBD2 (5 bases). The end of the DNA is better explained by TRBJ2-7, so the J call may be wrong. The CDR3 spans 13 residues. Germline-derived CDR1 and CDR2 are SNHLY and FYNNEI. The CDR3 DNA reads as TGTGCCAGCACCGCCGGAGGAGGTTACGAGCAGTACTTC. Its translation: CASTAGGGYEQYF.

This clone has more than one count but fewer than ten. This sequence joins TRBV28 and TRBJ2-7, with TRBD1 matching over 7 bases. There are 13 residues in the CDR3. CDR1 is MDHEN, CDR2 SYDVKM, per germline. J was trimmed by 5 bases and V by 8 bases; bases with no gene match: 9. The CDR3 region has the DNA TGTGCCAGCGGGCACAGGGGCTACCACGAGCAGTACTTC. Its protein product is CASGHRGYHEQYF.

Regarding this clone: A read error may account for a junction end that differs from germline. The chain combines TRBV7-8 with TRBJ2-3; TRBD2 aligns across 9 bases. CDR3 size: 13 residues. Germline loops: CDR1 SGHVS, CDR2 FQNEAQ. The CDR3 sequence: CASSGTSRDTQYF. CDR3 bases: TGTGCCAGCAGCGGGACTAGCAGAGATACGCAGTATTTT.

The V gene is TRBV6-5, the J gene TRBJ2-1, with D perhaps TRBD1 (6 bases). Per germline, CDR1 MNHEY and CDR2 SVGAGI. There are 14 residues in the CDR3. V was clipped by 10 bases and J by 4 bases, with 17 bases between them. This chain's CDR3 is CATTPRDIYNEQFF. The CDR3 DNA reads as TGTGCCACCACCCCCCGGGACATATACAATGAGCAGTTCTTC.

This CDR3 reads CASSYSRTGGNYGYTF. CDR3 nucleotide sequence: TGTGCCAGCAGTTACTCTAGGACAGGAGGGAACTATGGCTACACCTTC. V and J are TRBV6-5 and TRBJ1-2; 7 bases are shared with TRBD1. Germline V gene data show CDR1 as MNHEY and CDR2 as SVGAGI. The CDR3 is made up of 16 amino acids. The V and J ends lost 0 bases and 2 bases, in that order; junction bases with no gene match: 6.

V and J are TRBV14 and TRBJ1-5; D remains ambiguous. V lost 0 bases and J lost 0, with 9 bases in between. Germline CDR1 reads SGHDN; CDR2 reads FVKESK. CDR3 length equals 16 residues. The CDR3 region is CASSQDSLISNQPQHF. CDR3 sequence (DNA): TGTGCCAGCAGCCAAGATAGTCTAATTAGCAATCAGCCCCAGCATTTT. The full variable domain, in which reference TRBV14 and TRBJ1-5 provide the parts outside the CDR3, is EAGVTQFPSHSVIEKGQTVTLRCDPISGHDNLYWYRRVMGKEIKFLLHFVKESKQDESGMPNNRFLAERTGGTYSTLKVQPAELEDSGVYFCASSQDSLISNQPQHFGDGTRLSIL.

The rearrangement links TRBV7-3 to TRBJ2-2; TRBD1 matches 8 bases. Losses at the gene ends were 2 bases for V and 0 bases for J; bases not matched to a gene: 2. The CDR3 sequence is 16 residues long. Germline V gene lookup returns CDR1 SGHTA and CDR2 FQGTGA. The CDR3 DNA follows: TGTGCCAGCAGCTTAGAACAGGGGGCGAACACCGGGGAGCTGTTTTTT. It yields the protein CASSLEQGANTGELFF.

This clone was seen a handful of times. This sequence joins TRBV4-3 and TRBJ2-3; D call uncertain. CDR3 length equals 15 residues. CDR1 is LGHNA, CDR2 YSLEER, per germline. Trimming took 8 bases from V and 0 from J, leaving 15 bases between them. CDR3 bases: TGCGCCAGCGGGTCCCAATGGGCTAGCACAGATACGCAGTATTTT. Translating gives CASGSQWASTDTQYF.